This T cell receptor (beta chain) was documented in a study of T cells in localized non-small cell lung cancer. Study conclusions and caveats: Of the top 100 tumor clones, median roughly 60 were in adjacent lung, 25 to 35 among its top 100. Highest T cell clonality was seen in uninvolved adjacent lung, surpassing that measured in tumor.

The CDR3 loop spans 13 amino acids. CDR1 is SQVTM and CDR2 is ANQGSEA in the germline V gene. J lost 8 bases, V lost 7 bases, and 7 bases had no gene match. With regard to this clone: The antigen remains unidentified.

Sequenced by immunoSEQ multiplex PCR; TCRdb stores in-frame clones only, minus some. The repertoire holds tens of thousands of clones, with about nine tenths as singletons. The genes are TRBV29-1 and TRBJ2-7; TRBD2 agrees at 14 bases. The origin of this receptor is a woman aged 35-70 years with stage I lung adenocarcinoma. Sequences were derived from peripheral blood, sampled before any cancer treatment. CDR3 coding DNA: TGCAGCGGGAAGGGACTAGCGGGGGCTAAGCAGTACTTC. This gives the protein CSGKGLAGAKQYF.